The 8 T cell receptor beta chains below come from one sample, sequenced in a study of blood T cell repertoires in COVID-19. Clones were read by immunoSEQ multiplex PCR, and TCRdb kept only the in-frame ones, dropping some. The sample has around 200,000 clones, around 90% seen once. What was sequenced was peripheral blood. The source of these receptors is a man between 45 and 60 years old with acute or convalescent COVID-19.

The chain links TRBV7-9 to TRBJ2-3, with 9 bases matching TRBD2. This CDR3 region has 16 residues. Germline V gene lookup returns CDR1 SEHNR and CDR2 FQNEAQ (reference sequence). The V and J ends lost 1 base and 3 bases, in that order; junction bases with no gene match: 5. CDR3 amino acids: CASSLDRLAGTDTQYF. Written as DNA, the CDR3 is TGTGCCAGCAGCTTAGACAGGCTAGCGGGAACAGATACGCAGTATTTT. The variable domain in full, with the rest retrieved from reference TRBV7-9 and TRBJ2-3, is DTGVSQNPRHKITKRGQNVTFRCDPISEHNRLYWYRQTLGQGPEFLTYFQNEAQLEKSRLLSDRFSAERPKGSFSTLEIQRTEQGDSAMYLCASSLDRLAGTDTQYFGPGTRLTVL.

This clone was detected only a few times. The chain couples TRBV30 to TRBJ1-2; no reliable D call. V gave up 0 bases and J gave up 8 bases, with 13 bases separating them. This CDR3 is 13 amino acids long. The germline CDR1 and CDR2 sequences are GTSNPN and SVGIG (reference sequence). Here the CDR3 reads CAWSVSSGLGYTF. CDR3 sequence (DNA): TGTGCCTGGAGTGTAAGTTCTGGGCTAGGCTACACCTTC.

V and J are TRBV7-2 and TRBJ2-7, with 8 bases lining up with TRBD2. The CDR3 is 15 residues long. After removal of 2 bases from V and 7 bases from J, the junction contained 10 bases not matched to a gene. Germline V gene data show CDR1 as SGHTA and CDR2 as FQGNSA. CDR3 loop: CASSLLGGGSGEQYF. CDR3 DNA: TGTGCCAGCAGCTTACTTGGCGGGGGGTCCGGTGAGCAGTACTTC.

The DNA for the CDR3 is TGCGCCAGCAGCCAAGAAAGGGGCGGGACGTTTAATGAGCAGTTCTTC. Its protein is CASSQERGGTFNEQFF. The chain combines TRBV4-3 with TRBJ2-1, with D possibly TRBD2 on 6 matching bases. CDR3 length: 16 amino acids. CDR1 LGHNA and CDR2 YSLEER come from the germline V gene. Trimming took 0 bases from V and 7 from J, leaving 16 bases between them.

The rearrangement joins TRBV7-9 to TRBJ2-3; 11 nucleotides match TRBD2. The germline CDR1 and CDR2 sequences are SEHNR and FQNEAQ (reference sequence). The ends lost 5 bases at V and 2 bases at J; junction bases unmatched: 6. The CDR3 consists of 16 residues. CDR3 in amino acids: CASSLRGLADTDTQYF. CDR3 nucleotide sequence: TGTGCCAGCAGCCTGAGGGGACTAGCGGACACAGATACGCAGTATTTT.

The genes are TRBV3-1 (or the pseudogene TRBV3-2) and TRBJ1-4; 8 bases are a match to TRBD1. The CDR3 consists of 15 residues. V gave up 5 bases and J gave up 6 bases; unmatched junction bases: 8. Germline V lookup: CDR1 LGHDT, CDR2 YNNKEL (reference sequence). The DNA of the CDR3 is TGTGCCAGCAGCTTCCGACAGGGGAGGGATGAAAAACTGTTTTTT. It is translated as CASSFRQGRDEKLFF.

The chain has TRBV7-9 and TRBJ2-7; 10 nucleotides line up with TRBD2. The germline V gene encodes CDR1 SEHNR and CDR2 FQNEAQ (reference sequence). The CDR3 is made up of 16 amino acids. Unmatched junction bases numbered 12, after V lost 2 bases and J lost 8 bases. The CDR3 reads CASSLLGLAGAGKQYV. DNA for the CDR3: TGTGCCAGCAGCTTATTAGGCCTAGCGGGGGCTGGAAAGCAGTACGTC.

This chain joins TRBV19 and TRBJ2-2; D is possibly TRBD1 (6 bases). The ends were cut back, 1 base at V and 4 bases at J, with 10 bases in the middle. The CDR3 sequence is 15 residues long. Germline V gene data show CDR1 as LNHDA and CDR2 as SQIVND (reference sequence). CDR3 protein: CASSIVPGVTGELFF. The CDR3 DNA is TGTGCCAGTAGTATAGTCCCAGGGGTCACCGGGGAGCTGTTTTTT.